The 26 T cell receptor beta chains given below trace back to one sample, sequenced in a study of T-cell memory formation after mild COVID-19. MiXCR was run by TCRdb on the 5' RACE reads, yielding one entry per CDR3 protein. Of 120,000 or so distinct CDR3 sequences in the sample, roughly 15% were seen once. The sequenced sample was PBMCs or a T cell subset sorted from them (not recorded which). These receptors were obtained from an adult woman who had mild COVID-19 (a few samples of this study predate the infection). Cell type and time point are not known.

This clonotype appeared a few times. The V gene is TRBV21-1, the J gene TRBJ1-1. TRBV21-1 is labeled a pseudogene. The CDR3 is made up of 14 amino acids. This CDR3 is CASSNRGGNTEAFF. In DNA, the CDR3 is TGTGCCAGCAGCAACCGGGGAGGGAACACTGAAGCTTTCTTT.

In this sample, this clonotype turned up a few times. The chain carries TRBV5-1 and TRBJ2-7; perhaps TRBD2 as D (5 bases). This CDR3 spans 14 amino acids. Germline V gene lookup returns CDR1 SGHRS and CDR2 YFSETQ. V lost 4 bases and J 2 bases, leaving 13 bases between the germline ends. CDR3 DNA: TGCGCCAGCAGCAACACGGGAAACCCCTACGAGCAGTACTTC. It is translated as CASSNTGNPYEQYF.

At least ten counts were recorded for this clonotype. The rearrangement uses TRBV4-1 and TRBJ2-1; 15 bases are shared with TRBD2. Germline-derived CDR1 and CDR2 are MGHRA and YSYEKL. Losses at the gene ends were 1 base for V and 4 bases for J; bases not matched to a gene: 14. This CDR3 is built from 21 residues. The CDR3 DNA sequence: TGCGCCAGCAGCCAAGCTCGGGGGTGGACTAGCGGGAGGGCCGAGTACAATGAGCAGTTCTTC. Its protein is CASSQARGWTSGRAEYNEQFF.

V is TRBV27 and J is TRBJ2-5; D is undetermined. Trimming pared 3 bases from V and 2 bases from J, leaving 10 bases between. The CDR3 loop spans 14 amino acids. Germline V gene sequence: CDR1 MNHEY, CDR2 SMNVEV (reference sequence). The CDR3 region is CASSFAIQQETQYF. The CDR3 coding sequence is TGTGCCAGCAGTTTTGCGATCCAACAAGAGACCCAGTACTTC.

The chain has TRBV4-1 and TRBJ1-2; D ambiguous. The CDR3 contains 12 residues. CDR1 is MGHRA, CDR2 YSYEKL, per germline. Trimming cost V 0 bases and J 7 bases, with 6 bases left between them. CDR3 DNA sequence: TGCGCCAGCAGCCAAGATGGGAGTGGCTACACCTTC. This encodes CASSQDGSGYTF.

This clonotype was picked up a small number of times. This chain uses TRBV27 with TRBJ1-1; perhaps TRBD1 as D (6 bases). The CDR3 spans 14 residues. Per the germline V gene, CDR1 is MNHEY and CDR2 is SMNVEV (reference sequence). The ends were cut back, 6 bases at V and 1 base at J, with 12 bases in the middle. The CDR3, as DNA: TGTGCCAGCAGCCTTTTACAGGGGAACACTGAAGCTTTCTTT. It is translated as CASSLLQGNTEAFF.

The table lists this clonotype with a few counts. The CDR3 spells CASSLQGLTGELFF. CDR3 sequence (DNA): TGTGCCAGCAGTTTACAAGGGCTGACCGGGGAGCTGTTTTTT. The genes are TRBV12-3 or TRBV12-4 and TRBJ2-2; D unresolved. Deletions cut 2 bases from V and 5 bases from J, with 9 bases between. There are 14 residues in the CDR3.

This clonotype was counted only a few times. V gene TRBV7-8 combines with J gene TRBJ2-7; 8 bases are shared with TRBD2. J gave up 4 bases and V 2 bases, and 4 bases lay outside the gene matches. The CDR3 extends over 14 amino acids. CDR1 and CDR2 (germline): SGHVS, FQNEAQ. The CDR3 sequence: CASSLSGGTYEQYF. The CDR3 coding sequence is TGTGCCAGCAGCTTAAGCGGGGGAACTTACGAGCAGTACTTC.

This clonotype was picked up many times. The CDR3 loop reads CASSFTGTGELFF. CDR3 bases: TGTGCCAGCAGTTTCACTGGGACCGGGGAGCTGTTTTTT. The rearrangement links TRBV12-3 or TRBV12-4 to TRBJ2-2, with D uncertain. Trimming stripped 3 bases from V and 5 bases from J, with 7 bases between. The CDR3 is 13 amino acids.

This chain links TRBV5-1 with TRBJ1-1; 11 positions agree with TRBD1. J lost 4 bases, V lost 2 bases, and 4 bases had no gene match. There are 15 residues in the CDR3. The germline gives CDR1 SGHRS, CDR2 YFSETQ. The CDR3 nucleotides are TGCGCCAGCAGCTTCGGGACAGGGGGTACCACTGAAGCTTTCTTT. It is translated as CASSFGTGGTTEAFF.

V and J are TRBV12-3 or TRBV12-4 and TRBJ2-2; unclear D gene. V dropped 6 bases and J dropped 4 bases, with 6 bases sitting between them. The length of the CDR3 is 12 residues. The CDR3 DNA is TGTGCCAGCAGCACCCTCACCGGGGAGCTGTTTTTT. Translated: CASSTLTGELFF.

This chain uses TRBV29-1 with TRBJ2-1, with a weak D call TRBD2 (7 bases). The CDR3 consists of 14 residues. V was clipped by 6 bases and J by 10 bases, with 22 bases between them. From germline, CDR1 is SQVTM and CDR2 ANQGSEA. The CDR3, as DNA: TGCAGCGTCCGAAGGGGGACTACTAGTCGCGAGCAGTTCTTC. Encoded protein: CSVRRGTTSREQFF.

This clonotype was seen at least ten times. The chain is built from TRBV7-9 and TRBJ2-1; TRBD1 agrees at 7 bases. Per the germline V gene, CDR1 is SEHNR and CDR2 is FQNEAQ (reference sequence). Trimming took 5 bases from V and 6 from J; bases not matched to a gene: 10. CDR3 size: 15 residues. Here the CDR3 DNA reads TGTGCCAGCAGCATCCGACCGACAGGGATCAATGAGCAGTTCTTC. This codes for CASSIRPTGINEQFF. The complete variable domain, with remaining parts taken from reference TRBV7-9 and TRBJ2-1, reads DTGVSQNPRHKITKRGQNVTFRCDPISEHNRLYWYRQTLGQGPEFLTYFQNEAQLEKSRLLSDRFSAERPKGSFSTLEIQRTEQGDSAMYLCASSIRPTGINEQFFGPGTRLTVL.

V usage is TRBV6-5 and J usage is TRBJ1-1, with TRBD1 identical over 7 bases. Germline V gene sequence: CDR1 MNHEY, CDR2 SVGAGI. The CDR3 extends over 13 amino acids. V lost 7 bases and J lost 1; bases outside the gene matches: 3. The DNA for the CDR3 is TGTGCCAGCAAGGGGGCAGGGAACACTGAAGCTTTCTTT. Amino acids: CASKGAGNTEAFF.

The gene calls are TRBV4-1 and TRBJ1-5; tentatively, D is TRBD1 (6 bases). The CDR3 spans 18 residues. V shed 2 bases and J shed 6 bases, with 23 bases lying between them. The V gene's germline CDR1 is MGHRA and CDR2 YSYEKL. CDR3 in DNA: TGCGCCAGCAGCCAACCGTCGTTACGACGGGGGGCCGGTCAGCCCCAGCATTTT. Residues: CASSQPSLRRGAGQPQHF.

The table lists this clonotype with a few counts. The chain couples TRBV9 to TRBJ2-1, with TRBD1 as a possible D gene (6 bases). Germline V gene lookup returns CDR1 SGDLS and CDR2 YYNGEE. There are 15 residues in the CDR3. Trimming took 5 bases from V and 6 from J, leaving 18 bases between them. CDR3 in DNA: TGTGCCAGCAGTGTCACACCGGGACAAACCAATGAGCAGTTCTTC. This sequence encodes CASSVTPGQTNEQFF.

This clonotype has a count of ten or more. The CDR3 reads CASSLQGLAGEQYF. DNA for the CDR3: TGTGCCAGCAGCCTACAGGGGCTAGCGGGGGAGCAGTACTTC. This chain uses TRBV9 with TRBJ2-7; the match to TRBD2 covers 9 bases. The CDR3 is 14 residues long. CDR1 SGDLS and CDR2 YYNGEE come from the germline V gene. With 4 bases clipped from V and 7 bases from J, the junction kept 9 bases outside the gene matches.

The CDR3 coding sequence is TGCGCCAGCAGCCCGGGGACGACTGAAGCTTTCTTT. This encodes CASSPGTTEAFF. The rearrangement links TRBV5-1 to TRBJ1-1, with D maybe TRBD1 (5 bases). The V and J ends lost 4 bases and 5 bases respectively, with 9 bases between them. The germline CDR1 and CDR2 sequences are SGHRS and YFSETQ. The CDR3 is 12 amino acids. The whole variable domain, filled in from reference TRBV5-1 and TRBJ1-1, reads KAGVTQTPRYLIKTRGQQVTLSCSPISGHRSVSWYQQTPGQGLQFLFEYFSETQRNKGNFPGRFSGRQFSNSRSEMNVSTLELGDSALYLCASSPGTTEAFFGQGTRLTVV.

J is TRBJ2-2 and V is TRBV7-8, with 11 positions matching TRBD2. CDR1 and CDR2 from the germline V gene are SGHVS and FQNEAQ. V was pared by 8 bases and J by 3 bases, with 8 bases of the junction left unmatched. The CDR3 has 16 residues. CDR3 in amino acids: CASPLAGGRDTGELFF. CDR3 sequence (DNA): TGTGCCAGCCCCCTAGCGGGGGGCCGGGACACCGGGGAGCTGTTTTTT.

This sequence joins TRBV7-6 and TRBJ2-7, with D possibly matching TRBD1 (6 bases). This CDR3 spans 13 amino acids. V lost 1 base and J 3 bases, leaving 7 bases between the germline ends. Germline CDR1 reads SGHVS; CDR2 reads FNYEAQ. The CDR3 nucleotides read TGTGCCAGCAGCTTAGAGGGACACTACGAGCAGTACTTC. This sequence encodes CASSLEGHYEQYF.

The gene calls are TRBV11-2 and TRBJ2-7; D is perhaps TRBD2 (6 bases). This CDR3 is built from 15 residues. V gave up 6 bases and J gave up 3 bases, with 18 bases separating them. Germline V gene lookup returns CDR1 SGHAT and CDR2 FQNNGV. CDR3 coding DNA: TGTGCCAGCAGGCGCCCGGGACTCCACGACTACGAGCAGTACTTC. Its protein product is CASRRPGLHDYEQYF.

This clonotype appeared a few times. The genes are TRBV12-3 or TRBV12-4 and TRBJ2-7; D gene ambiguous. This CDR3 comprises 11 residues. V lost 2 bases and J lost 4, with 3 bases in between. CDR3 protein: CASSLLYEQYF. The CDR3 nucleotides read TGTGCCAGCAGTTTATTGTACGAGCAGTACTTC.

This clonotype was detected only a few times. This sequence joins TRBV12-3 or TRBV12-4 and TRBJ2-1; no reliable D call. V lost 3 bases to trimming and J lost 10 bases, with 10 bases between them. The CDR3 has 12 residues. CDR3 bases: TGTGCCAGCAGTTTTGGGCAGTTGGAGCAGTTCTTC. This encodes CASSFGQLEQFF.

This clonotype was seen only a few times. The CDR3 loop reads CATGGTEKETQYF. CDR3 in DNA: TGTGCCACCGGAGGGACAGAAAAAGAGACCCAGTACTTC. The genes are TRBV24-1 and TRBJ2-5; tentatively, D is TRBD1 (7 bases). The CDR3 loop spans 13 amino acids. V was trimmed by 9 bases and J by 3 bases, leaving 13 bases between them. Germline V gene sequence: CDR1 KGHDR, CDR2 SFDVKD.

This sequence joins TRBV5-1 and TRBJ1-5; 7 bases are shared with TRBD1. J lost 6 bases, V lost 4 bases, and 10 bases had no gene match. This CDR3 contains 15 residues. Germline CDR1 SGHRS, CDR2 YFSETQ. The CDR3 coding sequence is TGCGCCAGCAGCGGAACAGGGGCCGCGGGTCAGCCCCAGCATTTT. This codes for CASSGTGAAGQPQHF.

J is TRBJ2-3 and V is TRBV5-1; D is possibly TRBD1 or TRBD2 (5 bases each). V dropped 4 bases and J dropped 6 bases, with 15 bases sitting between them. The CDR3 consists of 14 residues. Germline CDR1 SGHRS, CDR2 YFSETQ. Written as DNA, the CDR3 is TGCGCCAGCAGCCGGCCTGGGGGAGCGGATACGCAGTATTTT. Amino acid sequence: CASSRPGGADTQYF. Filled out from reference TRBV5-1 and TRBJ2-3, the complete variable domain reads KAGVTQTPRYLIKTRGQQVTLSCSPISGHRSVSWYQQTPGQGLQFLFEYFSETQRNKGNFPGRFSGRQFSNSRSEMNVSTLELGDSALYLCASSRPGGADTQYFGPGTRLTVL.